Each of the 7 T cell receptor beta chains below was sequenced from the same sample in a study of blood T cell repertoires in COVID-19. Clones were read by immunoSEQ multiplex PCR, and TCRdb kept only the in-frame ones, dropping some. The sample has about 160,000 clones, over 80% seen once; the top ten hold roughly 5%. What was sequenced was peripheral blood. The receptor set was obtained from a woman aged 50 to 60 with acute or convalescent COVID-19.

The V and J genes are TRBV4-3 and TRBJ1-6; D gene unclear. The CDR3 covers 13 residues. V was shortened by 0 bases and J by 13 bases, with 10 bases between the two germline ends. The V gene's germline CDR1 is LGHNA and CDR2 YSLEER. CDR3 DNA: TGCGCCAGCAGCCAAGATTTGGGGAGGCCCCTCCACTTT. This sequence encodes CASSQDLGRPLHF.

DNA of the CDR3: TGTGCCAGTAGTAGGCAGTCTAACACCGGGGAGCTGTTTTTT. It yields the protein CASSRQSNTGELFF. The V and J genes are TRBV19 and TRBJ2-2; D is unclear. CDR3 size: 14 residues. The V gene's germline CDR1 is LNHDA and CDR2 SQIVND (reference sequence). V lost 4 bases and J lost 2, with 8 bases in between.

V usage is TRBV6-5 and J usage is TRBJ1-1, with no clear D. This CDR3 is built from 12 residues. Germline V lookup: CDR1 MNHEY, CDR2 SVGAGI. The germline V and J ends were trimmed by 8 bases and 0 bases, with 7 bases remaining between them. CDR3 nucleotides: TGTGCCAGCTTAAATCTGAACACTGAAGCTTTCTTT. Its protein product is CASLNLNTEAFF.

The rearrangement joins TRBV18 to TRBJ2-1; TRBD2 aligns across 11 bases. The germline V gene has CDR1 KGHSH and CDR2 LQKENI. The CDR3 is 14 amino acids. With 1 base clipped from V and 8 bases from J, the junction kept 1 base outside the gene matches. The CDR3 sequence is CASSPRLAGYEQFF. The CDR3 region has the DNA TGTGCCAGCTCACCACGACTAGCGGGATATGAGCAGTTCTTC. The variable domain in full, completed from reference TRBV18 and TRBJ2-1, reads NAGVMQNPRHLVRRRGQEARLRCSPMKGHSHVYWYRQLPEEGLKFMVYLQKENIIDESGMPKERFSAEFPKEGPSILRIQQVVRGDSAAYFCASSPRLAGYEQFFGPGTRLTVL.

The rearrangement uses TRBV15 and TRBJ1-3, with D possibly matching TRBD1 (6 bases). Germline V CDR1 and CDR2: LNHNV, YYDKDF (reference sequence). Trimming removed 3 bases at V and 0 bases at J, with 12 bases between. The CDR3 totals 16 residues. CDR3 protein: CATSRGGQSSGNTIYF. The CDR3 region has the DNA TGTGCCACCAGCAGGGGTGGACAGAGCTCTGGAAACACCATATATTTT.

This clone appeared a few times. The chain is built from TRBV5-5 and TRBJ1-4, with 7 nucleotides matching TRBD1. CDR1 is SGHKS, CDR2 YYEKEE, per germline (reference sequence). The V segment lost 6 bases and the J segment 5 bases; nucleotides outside the gene matches: 13. The CDR3 has 16 amino acids. CDR3 region: CASTKLPGTENEKLFF. As DNA, the CDR3 is TGTGCCAGCACTAAGCTCCCCGGGACAGAGAATGAAAAACTGTTTTTT.

The chain joins TRBV5-4 to TRBJ2-7, with D possibly matching TRBD2 (6 bases). Germline-derived CDR1 and CDR2 are SGHNT and YYREEE (reference sequence). V was shortened by 4 bases and J by 7 bases, with 12 bases between the two germline ends. The CDR3 is 12 residues long. In DNA, the CDR3 is TGTGCCAGCAGCACCCCAGGGAGGGAGCAGTACTTC. Its translation is CASSTPGREQYF.